Listed here are 2 T cell receptor beta chains from one sample, sequenced in a study of blood T cell repertoires in COVID-19. Generated by immunoSEQ multiplex PCR, the TCRdb table keeps only in-frame clones and is missing some. Among over 150,000 clones listed, approximately 90% were seen once. The sample taken for sequencing was PBMCs or T cells enriched from blood (not recorded which). The receptors derive from a woman aged 25 to 39 who had recovered from COVID-19.

The count of this clone is one. The chain joins TRBV19 to TRBJ2-7; 7 bases are shared with TRBD1. Germline values: CDR1 LNHDA, CDR2 SQIVND (reference sequence). Germline trimming cut 5 bases from V and 3 bases from J; bases unmatched to any gene: 4. The CDR3 totals 13 residues. CDR3 sequence reads: CASSAGTDYEQYF. CDR3 DNA sequence: TGTGCCAGTAGTGCAGGGACAGACTACGAGCAGTACTTC.

This chain uses TRBV7-9 with TRBJ2-1; perhaps TRBD1 as D (6 bases). Looked up from germline, CDR1 is SEHNR and CDR2 is FQNEAQ (reference sequence). Trimming removed 5 bases at V and 0 bases at J, with 11 bases between. The CDR3 covers 15 residues. CDR3 sequence: CASSTQGSSYNEQFF. DNA for the CDR3: TGTGCCAGCAGCACCCAGGGGAGCTCCTACAATGAGCAGTTCTTC.